This paragraph reports one T cell receptor beta chain. Its specificity is not known. These data belong to a study of Ad26.COV2.S vaccination and SARS-CoV-2 variants. General study findings and limits: Researchers reported similar non-spike TCR breadth in vaccine and placebo recipients.

Treatment: about 20 received Ad26.COV2.S at low or high dose, single or two shots; roughly 5 received placebo; per-sample allocation not given. The study sampled participants on day 63 after the first vaccine or placebo injection. An Ad26 vector was used to express Wuhan-strain SARS-CoV-2 spike as the vaccine. CDR3 length: 14 residues. Germline-derived CDR1 and CDR2 are SGDLS and YYNGEE. V was trimmed by 1 base and J by 5 bases, leaving 11 bases between them. TCRdb keeps only in-frame clones here, not all; method: immunoSEQ multiplex PCR. The sample yields 300,000 to 500,000 clones, more than 85% seen once.

The genes are TRBV9 and TRBJ2-3; TRBD1 might be the D (5 bases). The material sequenced was peripheral blood, taken in a trial of Ad26.COV2.S vaccine versus placebo. This TCR came from a person aged 18-65 years who received the Ad26.COV2.S COVID-19 vaccine or a placebo. The CDR3 spells CASSVLGLEDTQYF. DNA of the CDR3: TGTGCCAGCAGCGTACTGGGGCTGGAAGATACGCAGTATTTT.